The present T cell receptor beta chain was sequenced within a study of blood T cell repertoires in COVID-19. Study details: COVID-19 samples, acute and convalescent, were from the United States, Italy and Spain. From T cells, B-cell-depleted T cells, or PBMCs came the material, which was cDNA or gDNA.

CDR1 is SGHDT and CDR2 is YYEEEE in the germline V gene. Trimming stripped 3 bases from V and 0 bases from J, with 12 bases between. The CDR3 runs to 15 residues. Authors' data handling: Reference gene primer amplification gave estimated nucleated cell counts. TCRdb's table, derived via immunoSEQ multiplex PCR, lists solely in-frame clones and lacks some. V, J and clone size were drawn from that table, and D and trimming were deduced from the DNA. The table has roughly 49,000 clones, nearly 90% seen once. This chain joins TRBV5-6 and TRBJ1-2; weak D call: TRBD1 (6 bases). The receptor's source is a man aged 55 to 70 with active COVID-19. Specimen: peripheral blood. CDR3: CASSSRGLSNYGYTF. For the CDR3, the DNA is TGTGCCAGCAGCTCCAGGGGCCTTTCTAACTATGGCTACACCTTC.